This TCR beta chain was obtained from a study of blood T cell repertoires in COVID-19. Study at large: The study drew acute and convalescent COVID-19 samples from the United States, Italy and Spain. Nucleic acid was either cDNA or gDNA, and it came from T cells, B-cell-depleted T cells, or PBMCs.

In the authors' workflow: The assay estimated nucleated cells by amplifying reference gene primers. Clones were sequenced by immunoSEQ multiplex PCR, and TCRdb holds only the in-frame ones, with some missing. For V, J and clone size, that table is used; D and trimming come from the DNA. Among tens of thousands of clones listed, around four fifths were seen once. The CDR3 consists of 13 residues. The germline V and J ends were trimmed by 3 bases and 7 bases, with 13 bases remaining between them. Germline CDR1 is SGHTA and CDR2 is FQGNSA. This receptor was identified in a human donor in a cohort sampled during active COVID-19. This sequence joins TRBV7-2 and TRBJ2-7; perhaps TRBD2 as D (5 bases). Sample: peripheral blood. The CDR3 here is CASSFRDQGEQYF. The DNA of the CDR3 is TGTGCCAGCAGCTTCCGGGATCAAGGGGAGCAGTACTTC.